The 25 T cell receptor beta chains below all came from one sample that was sequenced in a study of T cells in Graves' hyperthyroidism and ophthalmopathy (dated by TCRdb to about 2019). Receptor libraries were prepared by multiplex PCR. Sequencing instrument: Illumina HiSeq 2000. Amplification of TCR beta CDR3 regions was carried out from RNA transcripts. A first-round RT-PCR of the TCR CDR3 used the HTBI primer set with the Qiagen OneStep RT-PCR kit. Clones were called with MiXCR by TCRdb after fastp trimmed the public reads at Q25, and only in-frame beta chains were retained. All rows with the same CDR3 protein become a single entry with the most common DNA and genes. The sample contains fewer than 850,000 distinct CDR3 sequences, 17% of them found a single time. 15% to 19% of the sample is in the top ten clones. Sequenced sample: blood. All receptors come from a man between 45 and 60 years old with Graves' hyperthyroidism.

V gene TRBV19 combines with J gene TRBJ2-1, with D hard to call. The V and J ends lost 7 bases and 4 bases respectively, with 8 bases between them. CDR1 and CDR2 (germline): LNHDA, SQIVND (reference sequence). The CDR3 is 12 residues long. CDR3 protein: CASNFGYNEQFF. Written as DNA, the CDR3 is TGTGCCAGTAATTTCGGATACAATGAGCAGTTCTTC.

The chain carries TRBV6-2 or TRBV6-3 and TRBJ1-1; 8 positions match TRBD1. The trim removed 6 bases at V and 4 bases at J, leaving 4 bases unmatched. Germline V gene sequence: CDR1 MNHEY, CDR2 SVGEGT. This CDR3 comprises 13 residues. The CDR3 region has the DNA TGTGCCAGCAGCCAGGGGGCGCGCACTGAAGCTTTCTTT. This translates into CASSQGARTEAFF.

V usage is TRBV27 and J usage is TRBJ1-6; TRBD1 matches at 8 bases. Germline-derived CDR1 and CDR2 are MNHEY and SMNVEV (reference sequence). The trim removed 0 bases at V and 8 bases at J, leaving 3 bases unmatched. This CDR3 has 15 residues. CDR3 DNA: TGTGCCAGCAGTTTATCCGGGACAGGAGATTCACCCCTCCACTTT. Encoded protein: CASSLSGTGDSPLHF.

Notes on this clonotype: Just one base apart from a much larger clone, this may be a read error. The chain links TRBV11-2 to TRBJ2-1; tentatively, D is TRBD1 or TRBD2 (5 bases each). The CDR3 is made up of 15 amino acids. CDR1 is SGHAT, CDR2 FQNNGV, per germline. The CDR3 DNA sequence: TGTGCCAGCAGCCCTCAACCAGAGGGGTACAGTGAGCAGTTCTTC. This codes for CASSPQPEGYSEQFF.

The sample holds a few counts of this clonotype. The chain joins TRBV6-5 to TRBJ2-7; 13 positions agree with TRBD2. CDR3 length: 17 residues. V lost 0 bases, J lost 6 bases, and 8 bases stayed unmatched. The germline V gene has CDR1 MNHEY and CDR2 SVGAGI. CDR3 nucleotides: TGTGCCAGCAGTTACTCGGGACTAGCGGGGACTACGGGCGAGCAGTACTTC. Residues: CASSYSGLAGTTGEQYF.

This chain connects TRBV7-2 to TRBJ2-1, with TRBD2 matching 10 bases. Trimming cost V 5 bases and J 1 base; bases outside gene matches: 8. The germline gives CDR1 SGHTA, CDR2 FQGNSA. This CDR3 has 17 amino acids. The CDR3 region is CASSPTTSGASYNEQFF. The CDR3 DNA reads as TGTGCCAGCAGCCCTACTACTAGCGGGGCTTCCTACAATGAGCAGTTCTTC.

This clonotype was observed a handful of times. The chain links TRBV7-9 to TRBJ2-7, with 8 bases matching TRBD2. CDR1 and CDR2 from the germline V gene are SEHNR and FQNEAQ (reference sequence). The CDR3 has 17 residues. The junction had 8 bases not matched to a gene; V was cut back by 1 base and J by 0 bases. CDR3 region: CASSLEAGGSSSYEQYF. For the CDR3, the DNA is TGTGCCAGCAGCTTAGAGGCGGGAGGCAGCAGCTCCTACGAGCAGTACTTC. The full variable domain, its missing parts supplied by reference TRBV7-9 and TRBJ2-7, is DTGVSQNPRHKITKRGQNVTFRCDPISEHNRLYWYRQTLGQGPEFLTYFQNEAQLEKSRLLSDRFSAERPKGSFSTLEIQRTEQGDSAMYLCASSLEAGGSSSYEQYFGPGTRLTVT.

This clonotype was picked up many times. The gene calls are TRBV12-3 or TRBV12-4 and TRBJ2-7, with D perhaps matching TRBD2 (5 bases). V lost 5 bases to trimming and J lost 6 bases, with 17 bases between them. The CDR3 contains 14 residues. As DNA, the CDR3 is TGTGCCAGCAGTCAACTAGGGAACGCAGGCGAGCAGTACTTC. It translates to CASSQLGNAGEQYF.

At least ten counts were recorded for this clonotype. The genes are TRBV30 and TRBJ2-7; D unclear. CDR3 size: 12 residues. Germline V lookup: CDR1 GTSNPN, CDR2 SVGIG (reference sequence). The V and J ends lost 2 bases and 1 base respectively, with 6 bases between them. CDR3 sequence (DNA): TGTGCCTGGAGTCCCGATTCCTACGAGCAGTACTTC. This encodes CAWSPDSYEQYF. Full variable domain (remainder filled in from reference TRBV30 and TRBJ2-7): SQTIHQWPATLVQPVGSPLSLECTVEGTSNPNLYWYRQAAGRGLQLLFYSVGIGQISSEVPQNLSASRPQDRQFILSSKKLLLSDSGFYLCAWSPDSYEQYFGPGTRLTVT.

The V gene is TRBV6-2 or TRBV6-3, the J gene TRBJ1-4; D not certain. The germline V and J ends were trimmed by 1 base and 2 bases, with 8 bases remaining between them. The CDR3 is made up of 15 amino acids. CDR1 and CDR2 (germline): MNHEY, SVGEGT. This CDR3 reads CASSYYRETNEKLFF. In DNA form, the CDR3 reads TGTGCCAGCAGTTACTACCGGGAGACTAATGAAAAACTGTTTTTT.

With respect to this clonotype: Being one base from a much bigger clone, this may be a read error. Because the CDR3 is missing its conserved closing phenylalanine or tryptophan, this is likely a read error. The chain couples TRBV24-1 to TRBJ1-1; D not certain. The CDR3 is 13 residues long. V gave up 3 bases and J gave up 3 bases, with 7 bases separating them. CDR1 is KGHDR, CDR2 SFDVKD, per germline. CDR3 amino acids: CATSDKEYTEAFI. In nucleotides, the CDR3 is TGTGCCACCAGTGATAAAGAGTACACTGAAGCTTTCATT.

The genes are TRBV5-6 and TRBJ1-6, with D unclear. The CDR3 consists of 15 residues. Between the trimmed V and J ends, which lost 0 bases and 5 bases, there was a span of 9 bases. Germline values: CDR1 SGHDT, CDR2 YYEEEE. CDR3 bases: TGTGCCAGCAGCTTGGTTGGGCTTGATAATTCACCCCTCCACTTT. Protein sequence: CASSLVGLDNSPLHF.

This clonotype was seen at least ten times. The chain employs TRBV28 and TRBJ2-3; TRBD2 agrees at 8 bases. CDR3 size: 14 residues. CDR1 MDHEN and CDR2 SYDVKM come from the germline V gene. The V segment lost 3 bases and the J segment 3 bases; nucleotides outside the gene matches: 2. CDR3: CASSFSGRTDTQYF. The CDR3 bases are TGTGCCAGCAGTTTCAGCGGGAGAACAGATACGCAGTATTTT.

This clonotype was found a few times. The chain joins TRBV27 to TRBJ1-2; tentatively, D is TRBD1 (6 bases). The CDR3 is 16 residues long. Trimming pared 4 bases from V and 3 bases from J, leaving 18 bases between. From germline, CDR1 is MNHEY and CDR2 SMNVEV (reference sequence). The CDR3 DNA is TGTGCCAGCAGTTCCCGAGACAGGACCCAACACTATGGCTACACCTTC. Translated, it gives CASSSRDRTQHYGYTF.

This clonotype was found many times. The rearrangement uses TRBV2 and TRBJ2-1; no firm D call. The V and J ends lost 6 bases and 1 base respectively, with 7 bases between them. CDR1 and CDR2 (germline): SNHLY, FYNNEI. The CDR3 is made up of 13 amino acids. CDR3 sequence reads: CASRDDSYNEQFF. CDR3 coding DNA: TGTGCCAGCAGGGACGATTCCTACAATGAGCAGTTCTTC.

This clonotype has only one observation. The V and J genes are TRBV19 and TRBJ2-2, with 7 bases fitting TRBD2. Losses at the gene ends were 5 bases for V and 1 base for J; bases not matched to a gene: 4. Germline assignment: CDR1 LNHDA and CDR2 SQIVND (reference sequence). There are 15 residues in the CDR3. The CDR3 protein is CASSSWGGNTGELFF. The DNA for the CDR3 is TGTGCCAGTAGTTCCTGGGGGGGGAACACCGGGGAGCTGTTTTTT. The full variable domain, with the rest looked up from reference TRBV19 and TRBJ2-2, is DGGITQSPKYLFRKEGQNVTLSCEQNLNHDAMYWYRQDPGQGLRLIYYSQIVNDFQKGDIAEGYSVSREKKESFPLTVTSAQKNPTAFYLCASSSWGGNTGELFFGEGSRLTVL.

This clonotype was seen ten or more times. The rearrangement links TRBV24-1 to TRBJ2-5; D is tentatively TRBD1 or TRBD2 (5 bases each). The CDR3 extends over 15 amino acids. With 2 bases removed from V and 1 base from J, the gap between germline ends came to 10 bases. CDR1 and CDR2 (germline): KGHDR, SFDVKD. The CDR3 protein is CATSDSGRSQETQYF. The CDR3 DNA is TGTGCCACCAGTGATTCGGGGCGAAGCCAAGAGACCCAGTACTTC.

The chain carries TRBV11-2 and TRBJ2-1; perhaps TRBD1 as D (6 bases). This CDR3 comprises 13 residues. V gave up 4 bases and J gave up 10 bases, with 14 bases separating them. Germline assignment: CDR1 SGHAT and CDR2 FQNNGV. Here the CDR3 DNA reads TGTGCCAGCAGCTCACAGGGAGTCGGAGAGCAGTTCTTC. It is translated as CASSSQGVGEQFF.

This clonotype was recorded at least ten times. The CDR3 reads CATSRLGLAVTTDTQYF. Here the CDR3 DNA reads TGTGCCACCAGCAGACTTGGACTAGCGGTTACCACAGATACGCAGTATTTT. The chain combines TRBV15 with TRBJ2-3, with 10 bases identical to TRBD2. Germline V CDR1 and CDR2: LNHNV, YYDKDF (reference sequence). This CDR3 has 17 amino acids. J lost 2 bases, V lost 2 bases, and 7 bases had no gene match.

This clonotype was counted at least ten times. The rearrangement links TRBV7-2 to TRBJ2-3, with 10 bases lining up with TRBD2. The germline V gene encodes CDR1 SGHTA and CDR2 FQGNSA. V lost 3 bases, J lost 5 bases, and 5 bases stayed unmatched. The CDR3 is 15 residues long. The CDR3 DNA is TGTGCCAGCAGCTTGTCTAGCGGGAGCGTAGATACGCAGTATTTT. Its protein product is CASSLSSGSVDTQYF.

The CDR3 loop reads CASSQATGRLDNEQFF. In nucleotides, the CDR3 is TGCGCCAGCAGCCAAGCCACAGGGCGCCTGGACAATGAGCAGTTCTTC. The chain couples TRBV4-1 to TRBJ2-1; tentatively, D is TRBD1 (6 bases). The V gene's germline CDR1 is MGHRA and CDR2 YSYEKL. CDR3 length: 16 residues. The V gene lost 1 base and the J gene lost 5 bases, with 15 bases spanning the gap.

There are many counts of this clonotype. This chain uses TRBV6-1 with TRBJ2-1, with a weak D call TRBD2 (5 bases). The germline V gene encodes CDR1 MNHNS and CDR2 SASEGT. The V end was cut by 6 bases, the J end by 0 bases, with 18 bases between. The CDR3 loop spans 17 amino acids. The CDR3 loop reads CASSILGDWSSYNEQFF. The CDR3 DNA reads TGTGCCAGCAGCATACTAGGTGACTGGAGCTCCTACAATGAGCAGTTCTTC.

This clonotype was observed many times. The chain recombines TRBV27 with TRBJ1-4; no clear D gene. The CDR3 extends over 15 amino acids. CDR1 is MNHEY and CDR2 is SMNVEV in the germline V gene (reference sequence). Deletions cut 0 bases from V and 8 bases from J, with 13 bases between. CDR3 in amino acids: CASSLSIGGGEKLFF. The CDR3 DNA is TGTGCCAGCAGTTTATCGATAGGAGGTGGGGAAAAACTGTTTTTT.

This clonotype was seen at least ten times. V gene TRBV10-3 combines with J gene TRBJ2-3, with 8 bases lining up with TRBD2. The CDR3 runs 16 residues. V dropped 4 bases and J dropped 4; count of bases not matched to a gene: 10. Germline V gene lookup returns CDR1 ENHRY and CDR2 SYGVKD. As DNA, the CDR3 is TGTGCCATCAGTGCCTCTCGCGGGAGGAGCGCAGATACGCAGTATTTT. This sequence encodes CAISASRGRSADTQYF.

This clonotype appeared many times. J is TRBJ2-7 and V is TRBV28, with D possibly being TRBD2 (7 bases). The germline gives CDR1 MDHEN, CDR2 SYDVKM. The V gene lost 1 base and the J gene lost 7 bases, with 20 bases spanning the gap. The CDR3 consists of 16 residues. CDR3 region: CASSLSRVRRGGEQYF. CDR3 nucleotides: TGTGCCAGCAGTTTATCCCGAGTTCGCAGGGGAGGGGAGCAGTACTTC.